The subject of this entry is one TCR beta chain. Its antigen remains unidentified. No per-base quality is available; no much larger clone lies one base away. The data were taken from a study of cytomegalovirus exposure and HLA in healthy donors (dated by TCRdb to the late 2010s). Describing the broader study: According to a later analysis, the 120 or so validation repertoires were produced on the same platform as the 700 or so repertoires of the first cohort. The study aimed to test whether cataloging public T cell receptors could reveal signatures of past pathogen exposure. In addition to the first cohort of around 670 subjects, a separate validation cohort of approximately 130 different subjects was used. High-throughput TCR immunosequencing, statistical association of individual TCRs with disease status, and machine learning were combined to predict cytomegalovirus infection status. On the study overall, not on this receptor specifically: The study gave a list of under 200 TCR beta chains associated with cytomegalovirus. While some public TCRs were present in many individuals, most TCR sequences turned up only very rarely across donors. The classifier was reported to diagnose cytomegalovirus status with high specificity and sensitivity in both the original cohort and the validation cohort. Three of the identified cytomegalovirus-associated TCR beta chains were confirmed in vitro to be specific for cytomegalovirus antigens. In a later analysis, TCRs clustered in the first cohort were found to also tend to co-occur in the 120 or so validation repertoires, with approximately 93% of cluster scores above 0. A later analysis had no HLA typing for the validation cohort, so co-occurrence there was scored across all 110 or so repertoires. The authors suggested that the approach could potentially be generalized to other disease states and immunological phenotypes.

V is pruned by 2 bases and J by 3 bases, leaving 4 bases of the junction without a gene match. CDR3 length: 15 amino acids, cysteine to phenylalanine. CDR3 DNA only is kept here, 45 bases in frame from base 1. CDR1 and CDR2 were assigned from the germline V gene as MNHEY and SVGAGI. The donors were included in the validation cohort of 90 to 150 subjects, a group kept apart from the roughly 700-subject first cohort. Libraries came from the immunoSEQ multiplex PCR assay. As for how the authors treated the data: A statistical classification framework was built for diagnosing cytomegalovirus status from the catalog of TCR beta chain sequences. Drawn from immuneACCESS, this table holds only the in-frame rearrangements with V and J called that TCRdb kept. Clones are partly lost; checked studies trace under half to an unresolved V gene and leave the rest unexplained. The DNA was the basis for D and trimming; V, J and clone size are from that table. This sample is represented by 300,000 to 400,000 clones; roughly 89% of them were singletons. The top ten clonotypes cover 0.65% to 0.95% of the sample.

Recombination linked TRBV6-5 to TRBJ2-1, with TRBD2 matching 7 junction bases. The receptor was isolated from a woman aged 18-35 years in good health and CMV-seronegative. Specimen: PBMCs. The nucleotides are TGTGCCAGCAGTTACCGGGGGGAGCACTACAATGAGCAGTTCTTC. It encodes CASSYRGEHYNEQFF.